A selection of T cell receptor beta chains follows, all from one sample in a study of T cells in Graves' hyperthyroidism and ophthalmopathy. TCRdb independently ran MiXCR on the multiplex PCR reads; one entry per CDR3 protein. The profile shows 500,000 to 650,000 distinct CDR3 sequences, about 20% of them singletons. Input material: blood. All receptors come from a man aged 35 to 55 with Graves' ophthalmopathy. Each CDR3 is given without its conserved first and last residue. Fields, in order: clone size, V gene, CDR3 protein. A row's size may be missing; if present it is once, few, many or a size class.

many,TRBV28,ASSVSGTAVEQY
many,TRBV5-1,ASSLEGSLVATEAF
many,TRBV5-1,ASSLSTGAEAF
few,TRBV6-1,ASRLGQGADNEQF
many,TRBV7-2,ASSLTQPGGQETQY
.,TRBV11-2,ASTRVLSYNEQF
many,TRBV12-5,ASGLVPGENEQF
few,TRBV25-1,ASSPTLGVLGGYT
many,TRBV3-1,ASSPSGPYGYT
.,TRBV20-1,SARDSAGFSYEQY
many,TRBV27,ASSLSPGRSSYEQY
many,TRBV3-1,ARSLGEAF
many,TRBV12-3/TRBV12-4,ASSLDLGQETQY
many,TRBV29-1,SVEGLGLAGGPDTQY
.,TRBV7-9,ASSPTGGAANTEAF
many,TRBV11-2,ASAVGDTQY
few,TRBV5-1,ASSSVERGGPNTDTQY
many,TRBV6-1,ASTSSGNPYNEQF
.,TRBV20-1,SAQDEQRGATDTQY
many,TRBV7-2,ASKLAGSYNEQF
few,TRBV7-9,ASSPGGLGTDTQY
few,TRBV7-9,ASSLTGEYYEQY
many,TRBV6-1,ASSEGTSGSYEQY
.,TRBV5-1,ASSSVVGGANTGELF
.,TRBV30,AWKPRDRVIGYT
few,TRBV10-3,AISGGGPGGSDQPQH
many,TRBV5-5,ASSLGLPGLYEQY
.,TRBV28,AIPREGRGGYT
few,TRBV27,ASSWGQGHTGELF
many,TRBV5-1,ASTTTDNSYEQY
many,TRBV6-2/TRBV6-3,ASSYSDQGREQY
few,TRBV5-6,ASSSRGWQGTQY
.,TRBV7-8,ASSLRTPWAGELF
.,TRBV12-3/TRBV12-4,ASSLGDGGEKLF
.,TRBV5-1,ASSLAMATGGEAF
.,TRBV14,ASSSPSGTGGVAWNSPLH
few,TRBV7-2,ASSLAGTNTEAF
many,TRBV6-5,ASSYSGGVSEQY
many,TRBV12-3/TRBV12-4,ASSLKANGEAF
once,TRBV10-3,AISDRHMNTEAF
many,TRBV28,ASSLVPGLAGVWQF
few,TRBV14,ASSVDTQY
many,TRBV5-1,ASSRTSGANEQF
.,TRBV15,ATSRETSGEYEQY
few,TRBV19,ASSRLLYPTGNTEAF
few,TRBV29-1,SSLNPAGGPFNEQF
.,TRBV29-1,SVGGGARGNEQF
.,TRBV4-2,ASSTRDDPVYEQY
.,TRBV7-2,ASSSRRQGSSYNEQF
few,TRBV30,AWMAGEARTQY
many,TRBV20-1,SAREGDSPLH
many,TRBV3-1,ASSQERRVYNEQF
.,TRBV13,ASSLNKGARGYT